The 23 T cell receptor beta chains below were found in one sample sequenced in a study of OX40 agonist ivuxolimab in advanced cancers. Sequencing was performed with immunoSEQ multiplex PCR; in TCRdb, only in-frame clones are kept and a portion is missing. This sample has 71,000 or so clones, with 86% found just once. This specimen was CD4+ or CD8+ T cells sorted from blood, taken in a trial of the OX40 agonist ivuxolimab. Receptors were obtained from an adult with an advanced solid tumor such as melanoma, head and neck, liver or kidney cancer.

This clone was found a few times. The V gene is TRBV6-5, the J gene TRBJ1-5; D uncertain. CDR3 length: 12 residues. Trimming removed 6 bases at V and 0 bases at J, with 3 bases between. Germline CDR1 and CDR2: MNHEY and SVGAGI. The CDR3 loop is CASRGSNQPQHF. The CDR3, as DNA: TGTGCCAGCAGGGGTAGCAATCAGCCCCAGCATTTT.

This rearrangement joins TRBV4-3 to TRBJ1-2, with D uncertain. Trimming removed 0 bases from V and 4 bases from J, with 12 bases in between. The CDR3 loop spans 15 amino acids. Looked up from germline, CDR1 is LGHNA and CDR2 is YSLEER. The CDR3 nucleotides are TGCGCCAGCAGCCAAGAAGCATCGCGCGGCTATGGCTACACCTTC. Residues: CASSQEASRGYGYTF.

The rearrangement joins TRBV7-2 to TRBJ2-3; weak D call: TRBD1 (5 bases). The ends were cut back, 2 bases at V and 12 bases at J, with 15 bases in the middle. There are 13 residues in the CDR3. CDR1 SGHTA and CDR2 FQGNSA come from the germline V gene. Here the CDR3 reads CASSLRGRTPQYF. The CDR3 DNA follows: TGTGCCAGCAGCTTAAGGGGCCGGACCCCCCAGTATTTT.

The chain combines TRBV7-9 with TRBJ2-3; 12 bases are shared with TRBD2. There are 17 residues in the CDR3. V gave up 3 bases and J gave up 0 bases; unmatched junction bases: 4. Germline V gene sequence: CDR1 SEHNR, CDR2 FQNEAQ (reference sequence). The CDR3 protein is CASSLGLAGLSTDTQYF. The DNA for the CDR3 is TGTGCCAGCAGCTTGGGACTAGCGGGCCTTAGCACAGATACGCAGTATTTT.

The CDR3 DNA is TGTGCCAGCAGTTCCGGACAGCAAGAGACCCAGTACTTC. This translates into CASSSGQQETQYF. This chain uses TRBV28 with TRBJ2-5, with D possibly being TRBD1 (6 bases). Germline-derived CDR1 and CDR2 are MDHEN and SYDVKM. This CDR3 has 13 residues. Trimming took off 4 bases at V and 2 bases at J, with 8 bases between the two ends.

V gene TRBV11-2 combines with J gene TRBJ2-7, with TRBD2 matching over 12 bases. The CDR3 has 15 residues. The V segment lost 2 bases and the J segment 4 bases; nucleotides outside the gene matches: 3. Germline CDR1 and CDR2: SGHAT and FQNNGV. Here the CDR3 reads CASSLLAGGPYEQYF. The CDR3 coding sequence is TGTGCCAGCAGCTTACTAGCGGGAGGGCCGTACGAGCAGTACTTC.

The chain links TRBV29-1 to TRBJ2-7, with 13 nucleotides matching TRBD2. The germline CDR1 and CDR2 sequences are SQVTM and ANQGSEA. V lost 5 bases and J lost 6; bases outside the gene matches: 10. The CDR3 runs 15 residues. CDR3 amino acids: CSVSRTSGRVTEQYF. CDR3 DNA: TGCAGCGTTTCGAGGACTAGCGGGAGAGTCACCGAGCAGTACTTC.

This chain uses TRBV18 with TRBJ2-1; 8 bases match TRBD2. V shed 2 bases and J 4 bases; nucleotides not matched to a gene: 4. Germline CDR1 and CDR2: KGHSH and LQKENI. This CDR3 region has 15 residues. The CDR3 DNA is TGTGCCAGCTCACCAGCACTAGCGGATTACAATGAGCAGTTCTTC. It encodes CASSPALADYNEQFF. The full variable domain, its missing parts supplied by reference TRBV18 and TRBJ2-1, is NAGVMQNPRHLVRRRGQEARLRCSPMKGHSHVYWYRQLPEEGLKFMVYLQKENIIDESGMPKERFSAEFPKEGPSILRIQQVVRGDSAAYFCASSPALADYNEQFFGPGTRLTVL.

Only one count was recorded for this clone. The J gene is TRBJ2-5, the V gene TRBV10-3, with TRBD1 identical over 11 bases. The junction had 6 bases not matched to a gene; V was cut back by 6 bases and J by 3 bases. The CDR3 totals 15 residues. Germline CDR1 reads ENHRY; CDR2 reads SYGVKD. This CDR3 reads CAISGQGAGEETQYF. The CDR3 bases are TGTGCCATCAGCGGACAGGGGGCTGGTGAAGAGACCCAGTACTTC.

Written as DNA, the CDR3 is TGCAGCGTTGGGGATACAGGGGCTAACACCATATATTTT. Its protein is CSVGDTGANTIYF. V usage is TRBV29-1 and J usage is TRBJ1-3; the match to TRBD1 covers 7 bases. Losses at the gene ends were 4 bases for V and 7 bases for J; bases not matched to a gene: 7. The CDR3 loop spans 13 amino acids. Per the germline V gene, CDR1 is SQVTM and CDR2 is ANQGSEA. The full variable domain, rest sourced from reference TRBV29-1 and TRBJ1-3, is SAVISQKPSRDICQRGTSLTIQCQVDSQVTMMFWYRQQPGQSLTLIATANQGSEATYESGFVIDKFPISRPNLTFSTLTVSNMSPEDSSIYLCSVGDTGANTIYFGEGSWLTVV.

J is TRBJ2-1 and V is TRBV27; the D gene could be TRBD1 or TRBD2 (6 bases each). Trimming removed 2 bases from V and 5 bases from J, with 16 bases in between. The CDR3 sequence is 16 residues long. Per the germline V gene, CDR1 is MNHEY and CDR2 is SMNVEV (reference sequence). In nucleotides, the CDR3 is TGTGCCAGCAGTTTAAGGGGGGCTAGCGCCCACAATGAGCAGTTCTTC. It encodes CASSLRGASAHNEQFF.

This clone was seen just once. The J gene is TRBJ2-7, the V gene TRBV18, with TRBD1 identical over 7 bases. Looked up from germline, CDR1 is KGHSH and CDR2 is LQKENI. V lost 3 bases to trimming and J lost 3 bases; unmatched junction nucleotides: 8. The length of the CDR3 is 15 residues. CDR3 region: CASSPDRVRSYEQYF. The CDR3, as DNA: TGTGCCAGCTCACCCGACAGGGTTAGGAGCTACGAGCAGTACTTC. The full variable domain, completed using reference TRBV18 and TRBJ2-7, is NAGVMQNPRHLVRRRGQEARLRCSPMKGHSHVYWYRQLPEEGLKFMVYLQKENIIDESGMPKERFSAEFPKEGPSILRIQQVVRGDSAAYFCASSPDRVRSYEQYFGPGTRLTVT.

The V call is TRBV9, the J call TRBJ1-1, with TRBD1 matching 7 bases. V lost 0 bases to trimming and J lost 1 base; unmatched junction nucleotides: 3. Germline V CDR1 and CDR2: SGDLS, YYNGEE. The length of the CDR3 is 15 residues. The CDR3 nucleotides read TGTGCCAGCAGCGTAGGAGAGGGGGCGAACACTGAAGCTTTCTTT. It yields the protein CASSVGEGANTEAFF.

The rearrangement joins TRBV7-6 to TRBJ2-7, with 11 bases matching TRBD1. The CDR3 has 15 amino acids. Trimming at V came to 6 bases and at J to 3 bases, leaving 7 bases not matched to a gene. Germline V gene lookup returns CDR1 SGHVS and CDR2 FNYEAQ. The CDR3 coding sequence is TGTGCCAGCAGACAGCCGGGACAGGGGGGCTACGAGCAGTACTTC. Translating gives CASRQPGQGGYEQYF.

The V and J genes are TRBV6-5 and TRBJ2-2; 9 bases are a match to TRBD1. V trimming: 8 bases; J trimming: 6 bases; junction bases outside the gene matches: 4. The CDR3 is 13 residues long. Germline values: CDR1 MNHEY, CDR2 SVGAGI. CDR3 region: CASSNRGPGELFF. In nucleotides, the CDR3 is TGTGCCAGCTCAAACAGGGGGCCCGGGGAGCTGTTTTTT.

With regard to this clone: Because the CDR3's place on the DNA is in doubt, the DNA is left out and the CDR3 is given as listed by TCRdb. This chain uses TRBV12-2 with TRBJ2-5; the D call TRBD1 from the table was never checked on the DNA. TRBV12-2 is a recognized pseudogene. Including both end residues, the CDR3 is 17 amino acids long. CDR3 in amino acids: CASRSHWGTGSGETQYF.

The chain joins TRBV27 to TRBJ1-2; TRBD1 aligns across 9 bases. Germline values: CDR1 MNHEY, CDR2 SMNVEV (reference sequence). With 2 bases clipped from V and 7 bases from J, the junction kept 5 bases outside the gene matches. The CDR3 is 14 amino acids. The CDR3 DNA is TGTGCCAGCAGTTTAATACAGGGGGCGGGTGGCTACACCTTC. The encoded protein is CASSLIQGAGGYTF.

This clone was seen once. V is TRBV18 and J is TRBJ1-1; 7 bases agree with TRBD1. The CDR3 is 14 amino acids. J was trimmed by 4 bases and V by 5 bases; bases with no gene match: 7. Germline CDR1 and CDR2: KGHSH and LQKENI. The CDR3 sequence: CASSTGVGGTEAFF. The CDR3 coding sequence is TGTGCCAGCTCAACAGGGGTAGGCGGCACTGAAGCTTTCTTT.

CDR3 in DNA: TGTGCCAGCAGCCCGAGGGTGAACACTGAAGCTTTCTTT. It specifies CASSPRVNTEAFF. This chain links TRBV6-5 with TRBJ1-1; unclear D gene. CDR1 is MNHEY and CDR2 is SVGAGI in the germline V gene. The length of the CDR3 is 13 residues. Trimming cost V 6 bases and J 0 bases, with 8 bases left between them.

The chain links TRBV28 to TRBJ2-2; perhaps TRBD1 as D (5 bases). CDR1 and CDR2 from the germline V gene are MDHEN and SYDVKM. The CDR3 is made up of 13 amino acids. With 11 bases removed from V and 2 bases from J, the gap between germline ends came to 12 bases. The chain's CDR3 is CASQQGNTGELFF. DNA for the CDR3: TGTGCCTCCCAGCAGGGTAACACCGGGGAGCTGTTTTTT.

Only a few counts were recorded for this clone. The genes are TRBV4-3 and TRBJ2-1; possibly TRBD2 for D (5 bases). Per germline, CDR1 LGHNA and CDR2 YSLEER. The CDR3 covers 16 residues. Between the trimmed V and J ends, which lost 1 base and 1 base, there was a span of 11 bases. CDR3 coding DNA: TGCGCCAGCAGCCAAGGGATTATAGCGTCCTACAATGAGCAGTTCTTC. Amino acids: CASSQGIIASYNEQFF.

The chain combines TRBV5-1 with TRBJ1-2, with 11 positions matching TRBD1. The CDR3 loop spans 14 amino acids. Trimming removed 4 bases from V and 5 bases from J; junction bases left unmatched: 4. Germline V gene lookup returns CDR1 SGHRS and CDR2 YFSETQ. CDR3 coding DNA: TGCGCCAGCAGCACTGGGACAGGGGGATATGGCTACACCTTC. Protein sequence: CASSTGTGGYGYTF.

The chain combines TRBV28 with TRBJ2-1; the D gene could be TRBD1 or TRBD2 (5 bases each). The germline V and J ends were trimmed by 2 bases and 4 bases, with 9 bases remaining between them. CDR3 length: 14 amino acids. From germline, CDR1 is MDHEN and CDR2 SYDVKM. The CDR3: CASSLPGPYNEQFF. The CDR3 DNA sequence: TGTGCCAGCAGTTTACCGGGGCCGTACAATGAGCAGTTCTTC.